A single T cell receptor beta chain is shown here with its context. The target antigen is unknown. Sample-barcoded 5' priming and a J-beta primer mix drove a second PCR of about 7 to 11 cycles. Every single cDNA molecule received a tag from a template-switch adaptor with 12 random nucleotides. TCRdb called the 5' RACE reads again in MiXCR, with one record for every CDR3 protein. This sample has about 800,000 distinct CDR3 sequences, with 58% found just once. Germline assignment: CDR1 MNHEY and CDR2 SVGEGT. CDR3 size: 12 residues. The V end was cut by 2 bases, the J end by 9 bases, with 10 bases between. This sample was taken from a study of blood T cells in healthy people across ages. They isolated at least 7 million PBMCs from each sample. General study points: Per million T cells, TCR beta diversity dropped roughly linearly as age increased. A strong correlation between TCR beta diversity and naive T cell percentage was seen.

The material sequenced was blood. The TCR comes from a man aged 30 to 45 in good health. V gene TRBV6-2 or TRBV6-3 combines with J gene TRBJ1-2; D not certain. CDR3 region: CASSYDVGSYTF. CDR3 in DNA: TGTGCCAGCAGTTACGATGTCGGGAGCTACACCTTC.